There are many counts of the clone carrying this TCR beta chain. Germline V gene lookup returns CDR1 MNHNS and CDR2 SASEGT. CDR3 length: 12 residues. V gave up 7 bases and J gave up 1 base, with 8 bases separating them. This sample stems from a study of human T cells and chemical hapten exposure. Time point described: pre-sensitization, week 0. Regarding treatment: therapeutic diphenylcyclopropenone sensitization with weekly scalp DPC. Donation of samples came from alopecia patients who were 18 to 70 years old and suitable for DPC. TCRdb used MiXCR to reprocess the RACE reads, holding one entry per CDR3 protein. Of about 260,000 distinct CDR3 sequences in the sample, about 9.4% were seen once.

The TCR comes from a woman aged 35 to 49 with alopecia areata. Some clones in this sample may be carry-over from other donors' samples. The sequencing here drew on whole blood, taken in connection with sensitization to the hapten diphenylcyclopropenone (DPC). V usage is TRBV6-1 and J usage is TRBJ2-7; D unresolved. CDR3 DNA sequence: TGTGCCAGCACTGCGTATTCCTACGAGCAGTACTTC. It codes for CASTAYSYEQYF.